This is a list of T cell receptor beta chains from one sample in a study of T cell repertoires in cytomegalovirus infection. These TCRs are of unknown antigen specificity. MiXCR was run by TCRdb on the reads, yielding one entry per CDR3 protein. In the table there are just under 500,000 distinct CDR3 sequences, roughly a third of which are singletons. Here the sequenced sample was cultured PBMCs, taken from culture after CMV antigen stimulation. The source is a human donor in good health (CMV status not recorded). Some clones in this sample may be carry-over from other donors' samples. Both conserved end residues are part of each CDR3. D genes are given only for firm matches. The size field is filled for only some rows; it gives once, few, many or a size class.

V: TRBV10-3
J: TRBJ1-2
size: .
D: .
CDR3: CAISGNYGYTF
DNA: TGTGCCATCAGTGGGAACTATGGCTACACCTTC

V: TRBV30
J: TRBJ2-5
size: .
D: .
CDR3: CAWIVPVWETQYF
DNA: TGTGCCTGGATCGTACCCGTTTGGGAGACCCAGTACTTC

V: TRBV20-1
J: TRBJ2-1
size: .
D: TRBD2
CDR3: CSAARPLAGEDEQFF
DNA: TGCAGTGCCGCTAGGCCCCTAGCGGGAGAGGACGAGCAGTTCTTC

V: TRBV11-2
J: TRBJ2-7
size: few
D: TRBD2
CDR3: CASSLEGLASYEQYF
DNA: TGTGCCAGCAGCTTAGAGGGACTAGCGTCCTACGAGCAGTACTTC

V: TRBV12-3/TRBV12-4
J: TRBJ2-1
size: once
D: TRBD2
CDR3: CASSFGGGDWGLLANEQFF
DNA: TGTGCCAGCAGTTTTGGGGGGGGTGATTGGGGCCTGTTAGCCAATGAGCAGTTCTTC

V: TRBV6-4
J: TRBJ1-1
size: .
D: .
CDR3: CASSRTALQLNTEAFF
DNA: TGTGCCAGCAGTCGCACAGCCCTTCAGCTAAACACTGAAGCTTTCTTT

V: TRBV12-3/TRBV12-4
J: TRBJ1-2
size: few
D: TRBD1
CDR3: CASSLQGAGYGGYTF
DNA: TGTGCCAGCAGTTTACAGGGGGCCGGGTACGGTGGCTACACCTTC

V: TRBV20-1
J: TRBJ2-1
size: few
D: .
CDR3: CSASQRNTYNEQFF
DNA: TGCAGTGCATCCCAGCGGAACACCTACAATGAGCAGTTCTTC

V: TRBV10-3
J: TRBJ2-2
size: .
D: .
CDR3: CAIGSRADTGELFF
DNA: TGTGCCATCGGATCCAGGGCGGACACCGGGGAGCTGTTTTTT

V: TRBV20-1
J: TRBJ2-3
size: once
D: .
CDR3: CSAEGPRRTDTQYF
DNA: TGCAGTGCTGAAGGGCCCCGGCGCACAGATACGCAGTATTTT

V: TRBV29-1
J: TRBJ1-1
size: few
D: .
CDR3: CSQTWGEVVDEAFF
DNA: TGCAGCCAGACTTGGGGAGAGGTGGTCGATGAAGCTTTCTTT

V: TRBV19
J: TRBJ1-2
size: .
D: TRBD1
CDR3: CASTARDRVYGYTF
DNA: TGTGCCAGTACCGCACGGGACAGGGTTTATGGCTACACCTTC

V: TRBV11-1
J: TRBJ2-2
size: few
D: .
CDR3: CASSNRGGELFF
DNA: TGTGCCAGCAGCAACAGAGGCGGGGAGCTGTTTTTT

V: TRBV7-2
J: TRBJ1-2
size: .
D: TRBD1
CDR3: CASSLAFRTGLYGYTF
DNA: TGTGCCAGCAGCTTAGCTTTCCGGACAGGGCTTTATGGCTACACCTTC

V: TRBV28
J: TRBJ1-5
size: .
D: TRBD1
CDR3: CASSLTPRTGERPQHF
DNA: TGTGCCAGCAGTTTGACCCCGAGGACAGGGGAACGGCCCCAGCATTTT

V: TRBV7-2
J: TRBJ2-1
size: many
D: .
CDR3: CASSQSGGGNEQFF
DNA: TGTGCCAGCAGTCAGAGCGGAGGTGGGAATGAGCAGTTCTTC

V: TRBV7-2
J: TRBJ1-3
size: .
D: .
CDR3: CASSKTVGSGNTIYF
DNA: TGTGCCAGCAGCAAAACTGTGGGCTCTGGAAACACCATATATTTT

V: TRBV28
J: TRBJ1-5
size: .
D: .
CDR3: CASSYETGLGKPQHF
DNA: TGTGCCAGCAGTTACGAAACAGGGTTGGGGAAGCCCCAGCATTTT

V: TRBV6-6
J: TRBJ1-2
size: few
D: .
CDR3: CASSSPSTGRDGYTF
DNA: TGTGCCAGCAGTTCACCCTCGACAGGCCGGGACGGCTACACCTTC

V: TRBV27
J: TRBJ2-3
size: many
D: .
CDR3: CASRTSTDTQYF
DNA: TGTGCCAGCAGGACTAGCACAGATACGCAGTATTTT

V: TRBV4-3
J: TRBJ2-1
size: .
D: TRBD2
CDR3: CASSQDPGLAVYNEQFF
DNA: TGCGCCAGCAGCCAAGATCCGGGACTAGCGGTTTACAATGAGCAGTTCTTC

V: TRBV15
J: TRBJ1-1
size: .
D: .
CDR3: CATRREGTEAFF
DNA: TGTGCCACCAGGAGGGAGGGCACTGAAGCTTTCTTT

V: TRBV7-2
J: TRBJ1-5
size: few
D: TRBD1
CDR3: CASSPGTGQYSNQPQHF
DNA: TGTGCCAGCAGCCCGGGGACAGGTCAATATAGCAATCAGCCCCAGCATTTT

V: TRBV7-6
J: TRBJ2-1
size: few
D: .
CDR3: CAVSRGGNEQFF
DNA: TGTGCCGTCTCAAGGGGAGGTAATGAGCAGTTCTTC

V: TRBV7-4
J: TRBJ2-7
size: once
D: TRBD1
CDR3: CASSYGTGGYEQYF
DNA: TGTGCCAGCAGCTACGGGACAGGGGGCTACGAGCAGTACTTC

V: TRBV10-3
J: TRBJ1-2
size: few
D: .
CDR3: CAISAGTGYGYTF
DNA: TGTGCCATCAGTGCCGGAACAGGCTATGGCTACACCTTC

V: TRBV27
J: TRBJ2-2
size: .
D: .
CDR3: CASEGTSAGELFF
DNA: TGTGCCAGCGAAGGGACGAGCGCCGGGGAGCTGTTTTTT

V: TRBV5-1
J: TRBJ2-3
size: few
D: .
CDR3: CASSLNLASDTQYF
DNA: TGCGCCAGCAGCTTGAACCTAGCATCAGATACGCAGTATTTT

V: TRBV12-5
J: TRBJ1-1
size: .
D: .
CDR3: CASGLVRGMNTEAFF
DNA: TGTGCTAGTGGTTTGGTCCGGGGGATGAACACTGAAGCTTTCTTT

V: TRBV12-3/TRBV12-4
J: TRBJ1-4
size: .
D: TRBD1
CDR3: CASRRTGGAWEKLFF
DNA: TGTGCCAGCAGGCGAACAGGGGGCGCTTGGGAAAAACTGTTTTTT

V: TRBV7-2
J: TRBJ2-7
size: many
D: .
CDR3: CASSLGVRGSSYEQYF
DNA: TGTGCCAGCAGCTTAGGCGTCCGGGGCAGCTCCTACGAGCAGTACTTC

V: TRBV7-2
J: TRBJ2-2
size: .
D: .
CDR3: CASSARPGTGELFF
DNA: TGTGCCAGCAGCGCTCGGCCGGGCACCGGGGAGCTGTTTTTT

V: TRBV12-3/TRBV12-4
J: TRBJ1-6
size: .
D: TRBD1
CDR3: CASSLGQGHSPLHF
DNA: TGTGCCAGCAGCCTGGGACAGGGACATTCACCCCTCCACTTT

V: TRBV29-1
J: TRBJ2-5
size: few
D: TRBD1
CDR3: CSVEDRGETQYF
DNA: TGCAGCGTTGAGGACAGGGGTGAGACCCAGTACTTC

V: TRBV28
J: TRBJ2-3
size: few
D: TRBD2
CDR3: CASSLIGRDSTDTQYF
DNA: TGTGCCAGCAGCCTGATCGGGAGGGACAGCACAGATACGCAGTATTTT

V: TRBV7-2
J: TRBJ1-1
size: many
D: .
CDR3: CASTSGGGRSAEAFF
DNA: TGTGCCAGCACCTCGGGGGGGGGGCGAAGCGCTGAAGCTTTCTTT

V: TRBV7-6
J: TRBJ2-7
size: many
D: TRBD2
CDR3: CASSLVAGGSYEQYF
DNA: TGTGCCAGCAGCTTAGTAGCGGGAGGGTCCTACGAGCAGTACTTC

V: TRBV4-2
J: TRBJ2-3
size: .
D: TRBD2
CDR3: CASSQEGSRLAGDTQYF
DNA: TGTGCCAGCAGCCAAGAAGGGTCCCGACTAGCGGGAGATACGCAGTATTTT

V: TRBV7-8
J: TRBJ2-1
size: many
D: TRBD2
CDR3: CASSPGGSGTNEQFF
DNA: TGTGCCAGCAGCCCTGGTGGTAGCGGGACCAATGAGCAGTTCTTC

V: TRBV7-3
J: TRBJ2-1
size: .
D: TRBD2
CDR3: CASSSVGGVSRSYNEQFF
DNA: TGTGCCAGCAGTTCAGTGGGGGGGGTTAGTAGGTCCTACAATGAGCAGTTCTTC

V: TRBV28
J: TRBJ1-2
size: few
D: .
CDR3: CASRLPQGAANGYTF
DNA: TGTGCCAGCAGACTTCCACAAGGGGCAGCGAATGGCTACACCTTC

V: TRBV7-4
J: TRBJ2-3
size: .
D: .
CDR3: CASKPPGVVADTQYF
DNA: TGTGCCAGCAAGCCCCCAGGGGTAGTGGCAGATACGCAGTATTTT

V: TRBV7-2
J: TRBJ2-1
size: few
D: TRBD2
CDR3: CASSTRLAGNEQFF
DNA: TGTGCCAGCAGCACCAGACTAGCGGGGAATGAGCAGTTCTTC

V: TRBV24-1
J: TRBJ2-1
size: .
D: .
CDR3: CATSDARGPNNGQFF
DNA: TGTGCCACCAGTGATGCCAGGGGACCCAACAATGGGCAGTTCTTC

V: TRBV4-1
J: TRBJ1-2
size: .
D: .
CDR3: CASSWGVVPNYGYTF
DNA: TGCGCCAGCAGCTGGGGAGTGGTACCTAACTATGGCTACACCTTC

V: TRBV11-3
J: TRBJ2-5
size: few
D: TRBD1
CDR3: CASSLGQGPPDQETQYF
DNA: TGTGCCAGCAGCTTGGGACAGGGGCCTCCGGACCAAGAGACCCAGTACTTC

V: TRBV7-3
J: TRBJ2-3
size: many
D: TRBD2
CDR3: CASSRGLARDTQYF
DNA: TGTGCCAGCAGCCGAGGACTAGCAAGGGATACGCAGTATTTT

V: TRBV7-2
J: TRBJ2-3
size: .
D: TRBD2
CDR3: CASSLSSGTSGTDTQYF
DNA: TGTGCCAGCAGCTTATCCTCGGGGACTAGCGGGACAGATACGCAGTATTTT

V: TRBV4-3
J: TRBJ1-4
size: .
D: .
CDR3: CASSQETGFKGRKLFF
DNA: TGCGCCAGCAGCCAAGAAACAGGGTTTAAAGGGCGAAAACTGTTTTTT